This T cell receptor (beta chain) comes out of a study of blood T cell repertoires in COVID-19. Study-level information: Spain, Italy and the United States supplied samples that represented acute and convalescent COVID-19. Sources were T cells, B-cell-depleted T cells, or PBMCs; the material itself was cDNA or gDNA.

The authors' processing: Amplified reference gene primers provided the basis for estimating nucleated cell counts. Sequencing was performed with immunoSEQ multiplex PCR; in TCRdb, only in-frame clones are kept and a portion is missing. The D gene and trimming were derived from the DNA, and the V and J assignments and clone size from that table. The table includes about 140,000 clones, roughly 85% detected once. This receptor was identified in a man in his fifties with acute or convalescent COVID-19. Sequenced: peripheral blood.

As DNA, the CDR3 is TGTGCCAGCACCAATCTGCGGGAGGGTCTCGCAGATACGCAGTATTTT. It codes for CASTNLREGLADTQYF. The chain joins TRBV5-5 to TRBJ2-3, with TRBD2 matching 9 bases. CDR3 length: 16 amino acids. The germline CDR1 and CDR2 sequences are SGHKS and YYEKEE (reference sequence). With 6 bases clipped from V and 4 bases from J, the junction kept 12 bases outside the gene matches.